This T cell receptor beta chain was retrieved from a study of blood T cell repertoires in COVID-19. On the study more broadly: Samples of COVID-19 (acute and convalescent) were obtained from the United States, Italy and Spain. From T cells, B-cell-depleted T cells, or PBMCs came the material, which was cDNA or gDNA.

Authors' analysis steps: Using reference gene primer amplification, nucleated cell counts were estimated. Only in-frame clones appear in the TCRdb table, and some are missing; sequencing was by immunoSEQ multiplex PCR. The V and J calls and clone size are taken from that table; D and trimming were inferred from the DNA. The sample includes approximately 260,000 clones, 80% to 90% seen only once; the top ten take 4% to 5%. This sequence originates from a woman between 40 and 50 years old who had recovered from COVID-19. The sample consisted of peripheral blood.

The CDR3 nucleotides are TGTGCCAGCAGAGCCGCGGGGCATGGCTACACCTTC. Translated, it gives CASRAAGHGYTF. The chain uses TRBV6-5 and TRBJ1-2; weak D call: TRBD1 (5 bases). Germline loops: CDR1 MNHEY, CDR2 SVGAGI. With 6 bases removed from V and 6 bases from J, the gap between germline ends came to 11 bases. This CDR3 spans 12 amino acids.